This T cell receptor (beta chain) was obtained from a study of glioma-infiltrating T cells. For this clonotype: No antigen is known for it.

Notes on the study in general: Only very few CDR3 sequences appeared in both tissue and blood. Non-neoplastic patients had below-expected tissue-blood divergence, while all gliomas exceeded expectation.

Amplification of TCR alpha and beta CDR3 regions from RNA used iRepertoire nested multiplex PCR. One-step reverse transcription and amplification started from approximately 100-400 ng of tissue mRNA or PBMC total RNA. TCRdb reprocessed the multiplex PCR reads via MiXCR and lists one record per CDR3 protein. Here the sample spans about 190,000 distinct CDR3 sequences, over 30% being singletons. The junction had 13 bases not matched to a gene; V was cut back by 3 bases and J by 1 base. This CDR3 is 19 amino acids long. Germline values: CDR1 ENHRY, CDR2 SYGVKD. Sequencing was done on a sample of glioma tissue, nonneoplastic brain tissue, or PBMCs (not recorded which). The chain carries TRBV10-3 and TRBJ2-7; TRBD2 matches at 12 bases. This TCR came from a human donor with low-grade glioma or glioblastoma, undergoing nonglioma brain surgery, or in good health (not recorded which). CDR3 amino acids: CAISDPTSGSTFRSYEQYF. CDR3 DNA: TGTGCCATCAGTGACCCGACTAGCGGGAGCACTTTTAGATCCTACGAGCAGTACTTC.